This entry describes one T cell receptor (beta chain). These data come from a study of cytomegalovirus exposure and HLA in healthy donors. The ends lost 0 bases at V and 3 bases at J; junction bases unmatched: 4. The germline V gene encodes CDR1 MNHEY and CDR2 SVGAGI. The CDR3 consists of 15 residues. Clones were sequenced by immunoSEQ multiplex PCR, and TCRdb holds only the in-frame ones, with some missing. Among around 80,000 clones, approximately 95% were seen once, and the ten largest hold around 0.69%. This receptor was obtained from a woman aged 18-35 years in good health and CMV-seronegative. The sequenced sample consisted of PBMCs. The rearrangement links TRBV6-5 to TRBJ2-7, with 8 bases identical to TRBD1. CDR3 sequence: CASSYSDRGSYEQYF. In DNA, the CDR3 is TGTGCCAGCAGTTACTCAGACAGGGGTAGCTACGAGCAGTACTTC.